This TCR beta chain was identified in a study of control samples from healthy donors and cancer patients. With 0 bases removed from V and 6 bases from J, the gap between germline ends came to 15 bases. Germline lookup yields CDR1 SGHRS and CDR2 YFSETQ. This CDR3 contains 15 residues. Profiled with immunoSEQ multiplex PCR; TCRdb holds only in-frame clones, not every one. The sample lists more than 90,000 clones, roughly 89% occurring once. Material: blood. The rearrangement joins TRBV5-1 to TRBJ1-1; no clear D. This TCR was recovered from a man aged 30-40 years in good health. The CDR3 sequence is CASSLDTGFGAEAFF. The CDR3, as DNA: TGCGCCAGCAGCTTGGATACGGGTTTCGGCGCTGAAGCTTTCTTT.